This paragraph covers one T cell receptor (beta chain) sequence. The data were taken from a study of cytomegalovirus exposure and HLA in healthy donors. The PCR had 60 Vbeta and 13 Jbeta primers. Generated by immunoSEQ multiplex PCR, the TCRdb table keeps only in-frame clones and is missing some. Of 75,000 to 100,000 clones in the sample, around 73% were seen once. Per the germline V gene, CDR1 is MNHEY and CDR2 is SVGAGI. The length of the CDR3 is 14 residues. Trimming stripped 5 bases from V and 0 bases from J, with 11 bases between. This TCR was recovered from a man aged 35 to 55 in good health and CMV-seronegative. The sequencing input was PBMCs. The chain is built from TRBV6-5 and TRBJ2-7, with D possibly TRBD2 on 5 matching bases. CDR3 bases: TGTGCCAGCAGTAAGAACGGGGACTCCTACGAGCAGTACTTC. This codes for CASSKNGDSYEQYF.